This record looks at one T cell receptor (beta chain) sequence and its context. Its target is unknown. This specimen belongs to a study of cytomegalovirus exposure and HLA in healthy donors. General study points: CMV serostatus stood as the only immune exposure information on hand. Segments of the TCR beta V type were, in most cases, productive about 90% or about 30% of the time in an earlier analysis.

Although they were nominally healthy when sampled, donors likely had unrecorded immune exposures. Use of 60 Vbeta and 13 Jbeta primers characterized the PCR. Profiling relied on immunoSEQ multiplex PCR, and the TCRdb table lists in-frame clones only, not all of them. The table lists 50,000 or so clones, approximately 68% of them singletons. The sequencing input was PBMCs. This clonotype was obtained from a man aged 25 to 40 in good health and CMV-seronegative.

In DNA, the CDR3 is TGTGCCAGCAGTGTCTGGGGGGCCGGGGAGCTGTTTTTT. Its translation: CASSVWGAGELFF. The rearrangement uses TRBV6-4 and TRBJ2-2; a weak D match, TRBD2 (6 bases). The CDR3 spans 13 residues. Trimming took 4 bases from V and 6 from J, leaving 9 bases between them. CDR1 is MRHNA, CDR2 SNTAGT, per germline.